The clone carrying this TCR beta chain has only a few counts. Antigen unknown. Primers: 60 Vbeta forward and 13 Jbeta reverse. Assay used: immunoSEQ multiplex PCR; TCRdb lists only in-frame clones, some missing. The table includes about 160,000 clones, 65% to 80% detected once. Germline CDR1 LNHDA, CDR2 SQIVND (reference sequence). The V gene end was trimmed by 9 bases and the J gene end by 2 bases; junction bases not matched to a gene: 13. The CDR3 covers 15 residues. This entry is derived from a study of cytomegalovirus exposure and HLA in healthy donors. Whole-study results and caveats: Most of the TCR beta V segments (in an earlier analysis) were productive either about 87% or about 30% of the time. Analyses of presence/absence relied on an assumption of roughly uniform sequencing depth across donors. Most TCRs appeared rarely, but some public TCRs recurred in many donors.

The sample taken for sequencing was PBMCs. The source of this sequence is a woman aged 45-65 years in good health and CMV-seropositive. The V and J genes are TRBV19 and TRBJ2-7; 7 nucleotides match TRBD2. The CDR3 DNA sequence: TGTGCCAGCCCTCCAGGCGGGGGAAGGCCCTACGAGCAGTACTTC. Translation gives CASPPGGGRPYEQYF.